This passage covers 32 T cell receptor beta chains from one sample sequenced in a study of glioma-infiltrating T cells after dendritic cell vaccination. Measured with immunoSEQ multiplex PCR; TCRdb has only the in-frame clones, and not every one. Among about 64,000 clones listed, more than 75% were seen once. The source was blood, collected before dendritic cell vaccination. All receptors come from a human donor with glioblastoma.

The chain uses TRBV12-5 and TRBJ1-4, with D maybe TRBD1 (6 bases). V was pared by 0 bases and J by 7 bases, with 9 bases between. The length of the CDR3 is 14 residues. From germline, CDR1 is LGHNT and CDR2 FRNRAP. In DNA form, the CDR3 reads TGTGCTAGTGGTTTGGTACAGGGCGGTGAAAAACTGTTTTTT. Its translation is CASGLVQGGEKLFF.

The chain couples TRBV28 to TRBJ1-5; D ambiguous. Germline CDR1 is MDHEN and CDR2 is SYDVKM. This CDR3 region has 10 residues. V was shortened by 6 bases and J by 8 bases, with 5 bases between the two germline ends. The CDR3 loop is CASSLEPQHF. CDR3 nucleotide sequence: TGTGCCAGCAGCCTTGAGCCCCAGCATTTT.

V usage is TRBV10-3 and J usage is TRBJ2-2; weak D call: TRBD1 (6 bases). The CDR3 totals 15 residues. Trimming cost V 4 bases and J 0 bases, with 9 bases left between them. CDR1 is ENHRY and CDR2 is SYGVKD in the germline V gene. This CDR3 is CAISVGASNTGELFF. The CDR3 DNA is TGTGCCATCAGTGTGGGGGCCTCGAACACCGGGGAGCTGTTTTTT.

The chain carries TRBV28 and TRBJ2-3; D unclear. Per germline, CDR1 MDHEN and CDR2 SYDVKM. The CDR3 sequence is 13 residues long. V gave up 6 bases and J gave up 2 bases, with 9 bases separating them. CDR3 region: CASRFQVTDTQYF. The CDR3 nucleotides are TGTGCCAGCAGATTTCAGGTCACAGATACGCAGTATTTT.

The rearrangement joins TRBV5-1 to TRBJ1-2; 8 nucleotides agree with TRBD1. Trimming cost V 2 bases and J 4 bases; bases outside gene matches: 4. The CDR3 is 14 amino acids. CDR1 SGHRS and CDR2 YFSETQ come from the germline V gene. CDR3 amino acids: CASSLSGGSYGYTF. In DNA, the CDR3 is TGCGCCAGCAGCTTATCAGGGGGCTCCTATGGCTACACCTTC. The full variable domain, its missing parts supplied by reference TRBV5-1 and TRBJ1-2, is KAGVTQTPRYLIKTRGQQVTLSCSPISGHRSVSWYQQTPGQGLQFLFEYFSETQRNKGNFPGRFSGRQFSNSRSEMNVSTLELGDSALYLCASSLSGGSYGYTFGSGTRLTVV.

This clone came up a few times. The V call is TRBV6-1, the J call TRBJ1-4, with D unclear. CDR3 size: 13 residues. V was shortened by 2 bases and J by 10 bases, with 11 bases between the two germline ends. The germline CDR1 and CDR2 sequences are MNHNS and SASEGT. CDR3 protein: CASSEMGRVKLFF. The DNA of the CDR3 is TGTGCCAGCAGTGAAATGGGGAGGGTAAAACTGTTTTTT.

V usage is TRBV10-3 and J usage is TRBJ2-3; possible D gene TRBD2, 6 bases. Germline lookup yields CDR1 ENHRY and CDR2 SYGVKD. The CDR3 length is 14 residues. With 0 bases removed from V and 4 bases from J, the gap between germline ends came to 8 bases. CDR3 bases: TGTGCCATCAGTGAGTCGCGGGGCCCAGATACGCAGTATTTT. As protein: CAISESRGPDTQYF.

This clone was seen a single time. This sequence joins TRBV15 and TRBJ2-7; D unclear. The germline V gene encodes CDR1 LNHNV and CDR2 YYDKDF (reference sequence). The CDR3 has 14 residues. V lost 0 bases and J lost 4, with 10 bases in between. CDR3 in amino acids: CATSRDLNFYEQYF. The CDR3 DNA sequence: TGTGCCACCAGCAGAGATTTAAACTTTTACGAGCAGTACTTC.

The chain links TRBV9 to TRBJ2-4; 9 nucleotides align to TRBD2. Losses at the gene ends were 4 bases for V and 0 bases for J; bases not matched to a gene: 8. This CDR3 is built from 17 residues. The V gene's germline CDR1 is SGDLS and CDR2 YYNGEE. CDR3 nucleotide sequence: TGTGCCAGCAGCTCCGGGACTAGCCTACCAGCCAAAAACATTCAGTACTTC. It translates to CASSSGTSLPAKNIQYF.

This clone was observed a handful of times. The chain joins TRBV19 to TRBJ1-5; 10 bases agree with TRBD1. CDR1 and CDR2 from the germline V gene are LNHDA and SQIVND (reference sequence). Trimming took 7 bases from V and 6 from J; bases not matched to a gene: 6. CDR3 length equals 14 residues. CDR3 region: CASMMGQGPQPQHF. The CDR3 DNA reads as TGTGCCAGTATGATGGGACAGGGGCCTCAGCCCCAGCATTTT.

This rearrangement joins TRBV5-1 to TRBJ2-5, with 9 bases lining up with TRBD2. The V gene's germline CDR1 is SGHRS and CDR2 YFSETQ. Trimming cost V 2 bases and J 0 bases; bases outside gene matches: 5. CDR3 length: 16 amino acids. The CDR3 loop reads CASSFLAGGDQETQYF. CDR3 DNA: TGCGCCAGCAGCTTCCTCGCGGGAGGGGACCAAGAGACCCAGTACTTC.

V gene TRBV6-5 combines with J gene TRBJ2-7, with D perhaps TRBD2 (6 bases). The CDR3 covers 15 residues. Germline V gene sequence: CDR1 MNHEY, CDR2 SVGAGI. Trimming removed 3 bases at V and 0 bases at J, with 12 bases between. DNA for the CDR3: TGTGCCAGCAGTTATCGGAGGGTATCCTCCTACGAGCAGTACTTC. Its protein product is CASSYRRVSSYEQYF.

The rearrangement joins TRBV13 to TRBJ2-7; D unclear. V lost 2 bases, J lost 5 bases, and 13 bases lay in between. Germline values: CDR1 PRHDT, CDR2 FYEKMQ (reference sequence). The CDR3 is made up of 14 amino acids. CDR3 in amino acids: CASSLQATWNEQYF. The DNA of the CDR3 is TGTGCCAGCAGCTTACAAGCGACTTGGAACGAGCAGTACTTC.

CDR3 residues: CASSLGQVGVEQFF. The CDR3 DNA reads TGTGCCAGCAGCTTAGGACAGGTAGGCGTTGAGCAGTTCTTC. The chain links TRBV7-9 to TRBJ2-1; a possible D gene is TRBD1 (6 bases). The V gene's germline CDR1 is SEHNR and CDR2 FQNEAQ (reference sequence). Trimming stripped 1 base from V and 9 bases from J, with 13 bases between. This CDR3 region has 14 residues.

This chain joins TRBV9 and TRBJ2-3; 8 bases line up with TRBD2. V shed 0 bases, J shed 1 base, and the junction held 13 bases outside the gene matches. Germline-derived CDR1 and CDR2 are SGDLS and YYNGEE. The CDR3 extends over 19 amino acids. The CDR3 region is CASSVDLAVSGGRTDTQYF. The CDR3 nucleotides are TGTGCCAGCAGCGTAGACCTCGCCGTCAGCGGGGGTCGCACAGATACGCAGTATTTT.

V is TRBV28 and J is TRBJ1-1, with D perhaps TRBD1 (5 bases). This CDR3 has 12 residues. CDR1 is MDHEN and CDR2 is SYDVKM in the germline V gene. The germline V and J ends were trimmed by 6 bases and 10 bases, with 15 bases remaining between them. For the CDR3, the DNA is TGTGCCAGCAGCCCTCGCCCCGGGGGAGCTTTCTTT. This translates into CASSPRPGGAFF.

This clone was found a few times. The chain employs TRBV7-9 and TRBJ1-1; D unresolved. This CDR3 is 13 amino acids long. The V gene lost 1 base and the J gene lost 6 bases, with 9 bases spanning the gap. Per germline, CDR1 SEHNR and CDR2 FQNEAQ (reference sequence). Written as DNA, the CDR3 is TGTGCCAGCAGCTTAGAGAGCGGCCCTGAAGCTTTCTTT. It is translated as CASSLESGPEAFF.

This chain connects TRBV19 to TRBJ2-2; maybe TRBD1 (6 bases). Germline V gene lookup returns CDR1 LNHDA and CDR2 SQIVND (reference sequence). The ends were cut back, 8 bases at V and 3 bases at J, with 7 bases in the middle. The CDR3 is 12 residues long. The CDR3 region has the DNA TGTGCCAGTCGACAGGACACCGGGGAGCTGTTTTTT. This sequence encodes CASRQDTGELFF.

The rearrangement joins TRBV10-1 to TRBJ2-7; 8 nucleotides agree with TRBD2. The ends lost 4 bases at V and 5 bases at J; junction bases unmatched: 10. Germline values: CDR1 WNHNN, CDR2 SYGVQD (reference sequence). The CDR3 has 15 amino acids. The CDR3 DNA sequence: TGCGCCAGCAGTGCCGCGACTAGCGCCCGGGACGAGCAGTACTTC. The encoded protein is CASSAATSARDEQYF.

This chain links TRBV10-2 with TRBJ2-3; 10 bases map to TRBD2. Losses at the gene ends were 10 bases for V and 2 bases for J; bases not matched to a gene: 21. CDR3 length: 19 residues. Germline loops: CDR1 WSHSY, CDR2 SAAADI. CDR3 loop: CAIHQGTSATQTPTDTQYF. DNA for the CDR3: TGCGCCATACATCAGGGGACTAGCGCGACCCAGACTCCCACAGATACGCAGTATTTT.

CDR3: CASSEYLAGGNEQFF. CDR3 in DNA: TGTGCCAGCAGTGAATACCTAGCGGGGGGCAATGAGCAGTTCTTC. The chain uses TRBV25-1 and TRBJ2-1; 11 nucleotides align to TRBD2. The CDR3 has 15 residues. Per germline, CDR1 MGHDK and CDR2 SYGVNS. Trimming at V came to 0 bases and at J to 6 bases, leaving 1 base not matched to a gene.

The V and J genes are TRBV18 and TRBJ1-2; a weak D match, TRBD1 (6 bases). Trimming stripped 4 bases from V and 10 bases from J, with 13 bases between. The germline gives CDR1 KGHSH, CDR2 LQKENI. The CDR3 length is 12 residues. DNA for the CDR3: TGTGCCAGCTCACTAAGACAGGCCGACTACACCTTC. It yields the protein CASSLRQADYTF. The variable domain in full, completed from reference TRBV18 and TRBJ1-2, reads NAGVMQNPRHLVRRRGQEARLRCSPMKGHSHVYWYRQLPEEGLKFMVYLQKENIIDESGMPKERFSAEFPKEGPSILRIQQVVRGDSAAYFCASSLRQADYTFGSGTRLTVV.

The J gene is TRBJ1-4, the V gene TRBV10-2; D may be TRBD1 (5 bases). The CDR3 extends over 15 amino acids. Between the trimmed V and J ends, which lost 1 base and 8 bases, there was a span of 14 bases. The V gene's germline CDR1 is WSHSY and CDR2 SAAADI. CDR3 residues: CASSEWGRKGEKLFF. CDR3 DNA sequence: TGCGCCAGCAGTGAGTGGGGTCGAAAGGGGGAAAAACTGTTTTTT.

J is TRBJ2-2 and V is TRBV7-6; D might be TRBD2 (5 bases). The CDR3 contains 15 residues. V was trimmed by 5 bases and J by 9 bases, leaving 19 bases between them. CDR1 and CDR2 (germline): SGHVS, FNYEAQ. In DNA form, the CDR3 reads TGTGCCAGCAGCGGTGGGGTGGACTCCCGTCGGGAGCTGTTTTTT. Protein product: CASSGGVDSRRELFF.

The CDR3 region is CASSSGSRNTIYF. DNA of the CDR3: TGTGCCAGTAGTTCTGGGAGTCGGAACACCATATATTTT. V gene TRBV19 combines with J gene TRBJ1-3; the D is unclear. Per the germline V gene, CDR1 is LNHDA and CDR2 is SQIVND (reference sequence). The CDR3 extends over 13 amino acids. V shed 5 bases and J shed 7 bases, with 12 bases lying between them.

This clone has a handful of counts. The chain uses TRBV5-4 and TRBJ1-6, with a tentative D call TRBD1 (5 bases). The V gene's germline CDR1 is SGHNT and CDR2 YYREEE (reference sequence). The CDR3 totals 15 residues. V dropped 4 bases and J dropped 6 bases, with 14 bases sitting between them. The CDR3 reads CASSPWGGTNSPLHF. CDR3 DNA sequence: TGTGCCAGCAGCCCCTGGGGCGGAACTAATTCACCCCTCCACTTT.

This chain joins TRBV6-1 and TRBJ1-1, with D hard to call. The length of the CDR3 is 11 residues. V was trimmed by 6 bases and J by 1 base, leaving 3 bases between them. Germline-derived CDR1 and CDR2 are MNHNS and SASEGT. As DNA, the CDR3 is TGTGCCAGCAGGAGGAACACTGAAGCTTTCTTT. Its translation: CASRRNTEAFF.

The genes are TRBV6-4 and TRBJ1-6; 8 bases line up with TRBD1. V lost 6 bases to trimming and J lost 5 bases; unmatched junction nucleotides: 0. Germline V gives CDR1 MRHNA, CDR2 SNTAGT. This CDR3 spans 13 amino acids. The CDR3 here is CASRTGDNSPLHF. CDR3 nucleotide sequence: TGTGCCAGCAGGACAGGGGATAATTCACCCCTCCACTTT.

The chain has TRBV29-1 and TRBJ2-5, with D uncertain. This CDR3 comprises 15 residues. Germline CDR1 is SQVTM and CDR2 is ANQGSEA. Trimming cost V 4 bases and J 1 base, with 16 bases left between them. As DNA, the CDR3 is TGCAGCGTTGGGGTGACCTCCAAGCGCCAAGAGACCCAGTACTTC. This translates into CSVGVTSKRQETQYF.

The gene calls are TRBV2 and TRBJ2-1; D is ambiguous. Per germline, CDR1 SNHLY and CDR2 FYNNEI. CDR3 length: 11 amino acids. The ends were cut back, 0 bases at V and 10 bases at J, with 4 bases in the middle. CDR3 sequence: CASSEATEQFF. In DNA, the CDR3 is TGTGCCAGCAGTGAAGCGACAGAGCAGTTCTTC.

Note on this clone: A junction end diverges from the germline sequence, so it may reflect a read error. This chain joins TRBV7-7 and TRBJ2-5; D remains ambiguous. The CDR3 extends over 16 amino acids. The germline CDR1 and CDR2 sequences are SSHAT and FNYEAQ (reference sequence). CDR3 protein: CASSPRSPIGQETQYF. The CDR3 DNA follows: TGTGCTAGCAGCCCTCGGTCCCCAATCGGCCAAGAGACCCAGTACTTC.

V and J are TRBV6-5 and TRBJ1-5; 9 bases are shared with TRBD1. This CDR3 spans 14 amino acids. V shed 6 bases, J shed 5 bases, and the junction held 5 bases outside the gene matches. Germline-derived CDR1 and CDR2 are MNHEY and SVGAGI. The CDR3 DNA is TGTGCCAGCAGCCGAGACAGGGGGGATCAGCCCCAGCATTTT. It is translated as CASSRDRGDQPQHF.